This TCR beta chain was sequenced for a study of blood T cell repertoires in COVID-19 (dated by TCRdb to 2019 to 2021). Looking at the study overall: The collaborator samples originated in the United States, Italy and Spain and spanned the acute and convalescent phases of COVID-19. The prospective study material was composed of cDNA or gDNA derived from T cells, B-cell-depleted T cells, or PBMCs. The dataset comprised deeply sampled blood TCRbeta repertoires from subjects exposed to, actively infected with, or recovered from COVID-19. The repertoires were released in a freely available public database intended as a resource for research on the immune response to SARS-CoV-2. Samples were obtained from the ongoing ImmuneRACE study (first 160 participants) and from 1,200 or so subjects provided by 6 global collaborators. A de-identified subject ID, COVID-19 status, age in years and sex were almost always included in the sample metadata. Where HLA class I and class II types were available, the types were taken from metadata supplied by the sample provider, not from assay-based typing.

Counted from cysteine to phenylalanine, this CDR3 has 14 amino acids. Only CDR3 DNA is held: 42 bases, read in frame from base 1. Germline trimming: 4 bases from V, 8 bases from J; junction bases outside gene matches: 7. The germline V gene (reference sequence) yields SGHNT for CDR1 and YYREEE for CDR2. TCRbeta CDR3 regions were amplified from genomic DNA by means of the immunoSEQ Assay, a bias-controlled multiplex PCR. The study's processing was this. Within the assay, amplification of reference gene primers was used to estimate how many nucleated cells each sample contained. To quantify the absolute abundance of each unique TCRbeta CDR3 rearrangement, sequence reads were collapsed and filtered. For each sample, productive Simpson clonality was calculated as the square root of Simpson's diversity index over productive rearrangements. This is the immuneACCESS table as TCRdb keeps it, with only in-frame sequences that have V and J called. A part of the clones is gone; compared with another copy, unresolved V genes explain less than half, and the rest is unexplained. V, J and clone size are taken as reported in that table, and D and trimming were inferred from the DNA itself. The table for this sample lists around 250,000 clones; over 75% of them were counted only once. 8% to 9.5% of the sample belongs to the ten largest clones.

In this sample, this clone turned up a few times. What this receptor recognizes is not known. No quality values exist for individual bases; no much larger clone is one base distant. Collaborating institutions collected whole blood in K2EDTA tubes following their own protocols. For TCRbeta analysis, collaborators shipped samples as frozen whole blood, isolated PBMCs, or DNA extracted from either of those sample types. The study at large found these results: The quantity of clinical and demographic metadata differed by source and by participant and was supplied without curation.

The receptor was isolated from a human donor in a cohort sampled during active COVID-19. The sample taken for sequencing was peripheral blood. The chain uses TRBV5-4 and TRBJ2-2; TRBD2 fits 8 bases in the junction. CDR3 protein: CASSRGGGRGELFF. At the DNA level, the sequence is TGTGCCAGCAGCCGGGGAGGCGGGAGGGGGGAGCTGTTTTTT.